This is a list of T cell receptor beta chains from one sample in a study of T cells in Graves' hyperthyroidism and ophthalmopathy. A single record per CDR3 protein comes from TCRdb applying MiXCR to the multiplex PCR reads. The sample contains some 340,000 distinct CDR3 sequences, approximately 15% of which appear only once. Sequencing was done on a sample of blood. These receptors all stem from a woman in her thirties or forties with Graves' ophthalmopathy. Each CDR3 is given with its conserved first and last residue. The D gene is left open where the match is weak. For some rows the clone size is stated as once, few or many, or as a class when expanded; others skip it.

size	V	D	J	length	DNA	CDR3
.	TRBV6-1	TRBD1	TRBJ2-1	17	TGTGCCAGCAGTGAAGGTTTGGGGGCAGGGGGCTACAATGAGCAGTTCTTC	CASSEGLGAGGYNEQFF
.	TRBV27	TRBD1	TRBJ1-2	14	TGTGCCAGCAGTACTACAGGGGCCGCCTATGGCTACACCTTC	CASSTTGAAYGYTF
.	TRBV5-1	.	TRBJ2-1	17	TGCGCCAGCAGCTTGGTAGTGGGACCGAGCTCCTACAATGAGCAGTTCTTC	CASSLVVGPSSYNEQFF
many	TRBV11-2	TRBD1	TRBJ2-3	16	TGTGCCAGCAGCCCTACGGGGACAGGGGGACGAGATACGCAGTATTTT	CASSPTGTGGRDTQYF
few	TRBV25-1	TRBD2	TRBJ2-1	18	TGTGCCAGCACAGCGCTCATGATTAGCGGGGGGGCCAAGAATGAGCAGTTCTTC	CASTALMISGGAKNEQFF
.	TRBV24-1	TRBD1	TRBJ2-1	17	TGTGCCACCAGTGAAGGACGGGACAGTGGGTCCTACAATGAGCAGTTCTTC	CATSEGRDSGSYNEQFF
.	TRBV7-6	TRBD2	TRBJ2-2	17	TGTGCCAGCAGCTCGGGACTAGCGGGAGATAACACCGGGGAGCTGTTTTTT	CASSSGLAGDNTGELFF
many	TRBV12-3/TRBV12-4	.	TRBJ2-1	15	TGTGCCAGCAGTCCAAACCCGGGGTTCTTCAATGAGCAGTTCTTC	CASSPNPGFFNEQFF
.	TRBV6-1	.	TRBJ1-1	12	TGTGCCAGCAGGTCAGGGACTGTTGAAGCTTTCTTT	CASRSGTVEAFF
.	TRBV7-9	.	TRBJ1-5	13	TGTGCCAGCAGCTGGGTTGCTGGTCAGCCCCAGCATTTT	CASSWVAGQPQHF
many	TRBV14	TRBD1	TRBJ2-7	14	TGTGCCAGCAGCCCCGGGACAGGTACCTACGAGCAGTACTTC	CASSPGTGTYEQYF
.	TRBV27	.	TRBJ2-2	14	TGTGCCAGCAGTTTACGAGTTGACACCGGGGAGCTGTTTTTT	CASSLRVDTGELFF
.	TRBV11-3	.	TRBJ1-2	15	TGTGCCAGCACCGCTTATTCAGGGGAAGCCTATGGCTACACCTTC	CASTAYSGEAYGYTF
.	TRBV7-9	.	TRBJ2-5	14	TGTGCCAGCAGCTTAAGGGAGTTCCAAGAGACCCAGTACTTC	CASSLREFQETQYF
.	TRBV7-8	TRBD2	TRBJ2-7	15	TGTGCCAGCAGCTTAGTCCCCAGCGGGAGTAGGGAGCAGTACTTC	CASSLVPSGSREQYF
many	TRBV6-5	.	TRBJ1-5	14	TGTGCCAGCAGTTACGCCGGGGGCGATCAGCCCCAGCATTTT	CASSYAGGDQPQHF
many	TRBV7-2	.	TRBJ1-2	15	TGTGCCAGCAGCGCTCAACCCGGGGAACCTCGTGGCTACACCTTC	CASSAQPGEPRGYTF
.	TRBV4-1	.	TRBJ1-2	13	TGCGCCAGCAGCCACGGGGGGGCATATGGCTACACCTTC	CASSHGGAYGYTF
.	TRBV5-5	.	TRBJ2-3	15	TGTGCCAGCAGCTTGAACATACTTAGCACAGATACGCAGTATTTT	CASSLNILSTDTQYF
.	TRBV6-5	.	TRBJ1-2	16	TGTGCCAGCAGTTCATGGGACAATCCTTTTAACTATGGCTACACCTTC	CASSSWDNPFNYGYTF
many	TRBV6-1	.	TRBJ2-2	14	TGTGCCAGCAAGCCCCCACAGGGAAACGGGGAGCTGTTTTTT	CASKPPQGNGELFF
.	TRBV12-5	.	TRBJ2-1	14	TGTGCTAGTGGTTCGGGGGAGGGGGACAATGAGCAGTTCTTC	CASGSGEGDNEQFF
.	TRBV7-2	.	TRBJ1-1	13	TGTGCCAGCAGCTTCTTTACGAACACTGAAGCTTTCTTT	CASSFFTNTEAFF
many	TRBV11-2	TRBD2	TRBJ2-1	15	TGTGCCAGCAGCCCCCGGACTAGCGGGAACAATGAGCAGTTCTTC	CASSPRTSGNNEQFF
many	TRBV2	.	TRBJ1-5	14	TGTGCCAGCAGTAGAGGGAGGGGCAATCAGCCCCAGCATTTT	CASSRGRGNQPQHF
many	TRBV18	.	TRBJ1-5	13	TGTGCCAGCTCACCCACAGTCAATCAGCCCCAGCATTTT	CASSPTVNQPQHF
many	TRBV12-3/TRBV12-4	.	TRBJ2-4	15	TGTGCCAGCAGTTTAGGGAGCTTAGCCAAAAACATTCAGTACTTC	CASSLGSLAKNIQYF
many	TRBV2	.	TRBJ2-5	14	TGTGCCAGCAGTGAACGTAAAGTTTGGGAGACCCAGTACTTC	CASSERKVWETQYF
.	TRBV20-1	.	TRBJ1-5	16	TGCAGTGCTAGAGATCGCCGGGCGGGTAGAAATCAGCCCCAGCATTTT	CSARDRRAGRNQPQHF
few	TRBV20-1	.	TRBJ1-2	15	TGCAGTGCTAGAGATGACTCGGTGGGGGCGCAGGGCTACACCTTC	CSARDDSVGAQGYTF
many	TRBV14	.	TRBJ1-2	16	TGTGCCAGCAGCCAAGATTTTCGGGAGCGGGGCTATGGCTACACCTTC	CASSQDFRERGYGYTF
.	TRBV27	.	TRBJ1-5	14	TGTGCCAGCGGTTTAGGATACAGCAATCAGCCCCAGCATTTT	CASGLGYSNQPQHF
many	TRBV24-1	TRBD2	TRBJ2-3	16	TGTGCCACCAGTGATACCCTAGCGGGAGTAGCAGATACGCAGTATTTT	CATSDTLAGVADTQYF
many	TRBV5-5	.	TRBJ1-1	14	TGTGCCAGCAGCTTGATCGGGACGAGCACTGAAGCTTTCTTT	CASSLIGTSTEAFF
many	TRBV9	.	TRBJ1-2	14	TGTGCCAGCGGTAAGGCACACTTAAACTATGGCTACACCTTC	CASGKAHLNYGYTF
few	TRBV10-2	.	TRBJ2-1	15	TGCGCCAGCAGTGTCCTGGGAGGGGGGGGAAGGGAGCAGTTCTTC	CASSVLGGGGREQFF
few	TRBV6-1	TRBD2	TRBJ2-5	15	TGTGCCACCTACGGGACTAGCGGGGGTGCAGAGACCCAGTACTTC	CATYGTSGGAETQYF
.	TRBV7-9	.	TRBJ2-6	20	TGTGCCAGCAGACCGACAGGTCAGGGGCGCCTGCTGAAGGGGGCCAACGTCCTGACTTTC	CASRPTGQGRLLKGANVLTF
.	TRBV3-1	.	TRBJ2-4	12	TGTGCCAGCAGCCATACTACAGGGCCGAAGTACTTC	CASSHTTGPKYF
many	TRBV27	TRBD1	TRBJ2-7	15	TGTGCCAGCAGCAGGAACCAGGACAGGGGCCACGAGCAGTACTTC	CASSRNQDRGHEQYF
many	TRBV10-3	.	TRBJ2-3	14	TGTGCCAGCTCCGACAGGACCACCGGGGATACGCAGTATTTT	CASSDRTTGDTQYF
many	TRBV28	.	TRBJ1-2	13	TGTGCCAGCACGGCCAGGGTGCTCTATGGCTACACCTTC	CASTARVLYGYTF
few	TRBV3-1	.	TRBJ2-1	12	TGTGCCAGCAGCCAAGTAAACAATGAGCAGTTCTTC	CASSQVNNEQFF
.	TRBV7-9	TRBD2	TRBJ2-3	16	TGTGCCAGCAGCTTCTGGCGGGAGACTAGCACAGATACGCAGTATTTT	CASSFWRETSTDTQYF
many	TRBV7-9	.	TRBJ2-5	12	TGTGCCAGCAGCTTAGCCCGGGAGACCCAGTACTTC	CASSLARETQYF
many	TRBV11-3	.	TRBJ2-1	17	TGTGCCAGCAGCGCTGTAATCCGGGGGGCCAACTACAATGAGCAGTTCTTC	CASSAVIRGANYNEQFF
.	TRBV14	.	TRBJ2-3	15	TGTGCCAGCAGCCAGGACTTTTATAGCACAGATACGCAGTATTTT	CASSQDFYSTDTQYF
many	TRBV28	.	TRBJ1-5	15	TGTGCCAGCAGCATCCGCCTGGGGAGCAATCAGCCCCAGCATTTT	CASSIRLGSNQPQHF
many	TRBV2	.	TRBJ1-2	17	TGTGCCAGCTCTCAATGGGGGGGCGCAGGGACGAACTATGGCTACACCTTC	CASSQWGGAGTNYGYTF
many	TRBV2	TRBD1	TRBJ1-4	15	TGTGCCAGCAGTCCGGACAGGGCCTTTAATGAAAAACTGTTTTTT	CASSPDRAFNEKLFF
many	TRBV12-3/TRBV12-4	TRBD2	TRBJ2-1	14	TGTGCCAGCAGTCCGGGACTAGTATACAATGAGCAGTTCTTC	CASSPGLVYNEQFF
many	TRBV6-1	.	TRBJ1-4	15	TGTGCCAGCAGTGGTGGGACACCAACTAATGAAAAACTGTTTTTT	CASSGGTPTNEKLFF
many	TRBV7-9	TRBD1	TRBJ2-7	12	TGTGCCAGCAGAACAGGGGGCGGCGAGCAGTACTTC	CASRTGGGEQYF
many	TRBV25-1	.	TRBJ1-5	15	TGTGCCAGCAGTGAGGGAGGTAAAGGCAATCAGCCCCAGCATTTT	CASSEGGKGNQPQHF
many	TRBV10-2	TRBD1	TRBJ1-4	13	TGCGCCACGCGGGACAGAACCATTGAAAAACTGTTTTTT	CATRDRTIEKLFF
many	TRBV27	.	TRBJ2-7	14	TGTGCCAGCAGTTTACAGGGGGGTAAGAACGAGCAGTACTTC	CASSLQGGKNEQYF
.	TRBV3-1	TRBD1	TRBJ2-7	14	TGTGCCAGCAGCCTCGTCCAGGGGGCGGGCGAGCAGTACTTC	CASSLVQGAGEQYF